This TCR beta chain is from a study of molecular identifiers for immune sequencing clone quantification. Study summary: Replicate RNA came from roughly 18,000 or 92,000 naive CD8 cells and was split five ways, and four parts were sequenced.

Remarks on this clonotype: A single base separates this from a much larger clone, so it may be a read error.

In TCRdb, the PCR reads were re-called with MiXCR into one record per CDR3 protein. The top ten clones hold around 0.79% of a sample with 460,000 or so distinct CDR3 sequences, about 25% of them seen once. Sorting isolated naive CD8 T cells as CD8+CD4-CCR7+CD45RA+ events. CDR3 size: 16 residues. Per the germline V gene, CDR1 is LGHNA and CDR2 is YNFKEQ. The clonotype was recovered from a human donor in good health. Some libraries in this study had Jurkat cell RNA spiked in. The genes are TRBV4-2 and TRBJ2-7; tentatively, D is TRBD2 (5 bases). What was sequenced was naive CD8+ T cells from blood, with Jurkat cell RNA spiked in. Regarding subset: FACS-sorted CD8+CD4-CCR7+CD45RA+ naive T cells. Written as DNA, the CDR3 is TGTGCCCGCAGCCAAGATCGGAGCGGTGCTACGGGGGAGCAGTACTTC. Translated, it gives CARSQDRSGATGEQYF.